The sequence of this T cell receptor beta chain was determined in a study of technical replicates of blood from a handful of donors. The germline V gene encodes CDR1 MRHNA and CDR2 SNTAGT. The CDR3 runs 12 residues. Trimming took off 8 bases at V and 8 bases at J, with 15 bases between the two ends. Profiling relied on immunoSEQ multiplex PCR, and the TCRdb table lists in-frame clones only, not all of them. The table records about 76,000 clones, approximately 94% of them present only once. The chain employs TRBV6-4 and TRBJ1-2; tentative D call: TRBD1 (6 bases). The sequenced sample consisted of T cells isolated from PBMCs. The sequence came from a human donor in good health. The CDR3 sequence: CASLYRVDGYTF. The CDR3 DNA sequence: TGTGCCAGCCTTTACAGGGTCGACGGCTACACCTTC.